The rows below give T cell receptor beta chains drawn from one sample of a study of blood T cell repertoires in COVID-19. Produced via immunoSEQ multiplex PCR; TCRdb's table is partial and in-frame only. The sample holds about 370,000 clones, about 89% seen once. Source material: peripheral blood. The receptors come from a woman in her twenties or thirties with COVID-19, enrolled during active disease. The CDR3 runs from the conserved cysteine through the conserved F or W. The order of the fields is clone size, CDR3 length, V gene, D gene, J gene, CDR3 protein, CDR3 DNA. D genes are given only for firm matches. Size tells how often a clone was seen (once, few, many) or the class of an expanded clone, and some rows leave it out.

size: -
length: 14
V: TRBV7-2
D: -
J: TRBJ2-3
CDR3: CASSPSQAVDTQYF
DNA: TGTGCCAGCAGCCCCTCTCAAGCGGTAGATACGCAGTATTTT

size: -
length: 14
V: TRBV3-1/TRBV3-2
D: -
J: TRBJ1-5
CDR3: CASSHRGGGQPQHF
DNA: TGTGCCAGCAGCCACAGGGGTGGGGGTCAGCCCCAGCATTTT

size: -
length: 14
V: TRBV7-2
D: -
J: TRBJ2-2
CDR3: CASLSGANTGELFF
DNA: TGTGCCAGCCTTAGCGGAGCGAACACCGGGGAGCTGTTTTTT

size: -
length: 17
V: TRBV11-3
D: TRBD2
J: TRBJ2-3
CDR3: CASSLSGLAGGSRGQYF
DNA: TGTGCCAGCAGCTTAAGTGGGCTAGCGGGAGGGTCCAGGGGTCAGTATTTT

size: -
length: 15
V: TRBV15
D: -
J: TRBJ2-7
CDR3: CATSRDWGRGYEQYF
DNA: TGTGCCACCAGCAGAGATTGGGGCAGGGGATACGAGCAGTACTTC

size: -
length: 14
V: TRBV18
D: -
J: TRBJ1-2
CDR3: CASSPRGEGGGYTF
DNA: TGTGCCAGCTCACCACGTGGTGAGGGTGGAGGCTACACCTTC

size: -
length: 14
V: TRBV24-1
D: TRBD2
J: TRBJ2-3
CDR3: CATSGLAGSDTQYF
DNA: TGTGCCACCTCGGGACTAGCGGGTTCGGATACGCAGTATTTT

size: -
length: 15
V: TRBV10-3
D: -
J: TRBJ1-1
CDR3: CAISSSGYGNTEAFF
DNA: TGTGCCATCAGCAGTTCAGGGTACGGGAACACTGAAGCTTTCTTT

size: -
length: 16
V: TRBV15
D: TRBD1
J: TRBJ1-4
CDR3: CATSRPPGQGSEKLFF
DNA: TGTGCCACCAGCAGACCGCCGGGACAGGGCAGTGAAAAACTGTTTTTT

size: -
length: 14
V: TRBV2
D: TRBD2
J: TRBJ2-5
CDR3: CASRPSGRVETQYF
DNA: TGTGCCAGCCGCCCCAGCGGGAGGGTTGAGACCCAGTACTTC

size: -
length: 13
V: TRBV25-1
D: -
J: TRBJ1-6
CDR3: CASNRNYNSPLHF
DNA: TGTGCCAGCAACAGGAACTATAATTCACCCCTCCACTTT

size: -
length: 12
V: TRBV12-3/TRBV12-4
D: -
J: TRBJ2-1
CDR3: CASSFVANEQFF
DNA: TGTGCCAGCAGTTTTGTGGCCAATGAGCAGTTCTTC

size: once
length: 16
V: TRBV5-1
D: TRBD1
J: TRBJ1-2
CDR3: CASSLAETGVESGYTF
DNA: TGCGCCAGCAGCTTGGCCGAGACAGGGGTTGAAAGTGGCTACACCTTC

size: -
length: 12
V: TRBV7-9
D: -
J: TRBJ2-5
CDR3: CASGREAVAQYF
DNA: TGTGCCAGCGGCAGGGAAGCCGTGGCCCAGTACTTC

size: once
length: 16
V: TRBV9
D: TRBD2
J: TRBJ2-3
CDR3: CASSDPVAGGTDTQYF
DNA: TGTGCCAGCAGCGACCCGGTAGCGGGGGGCACAGATACGCAGTATTTT

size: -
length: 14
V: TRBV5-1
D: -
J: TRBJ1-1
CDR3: CASSSRPGRTEAFF
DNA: TGCGCCAGCAGCTCACGTCCAGGGAGGACTGAAGCTTTCTTT

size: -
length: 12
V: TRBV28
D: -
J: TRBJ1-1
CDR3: CASSMGGTEAFF
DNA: TGTGCCAGCAGCATGGGGGGCACTGAAGCTTTCTTT

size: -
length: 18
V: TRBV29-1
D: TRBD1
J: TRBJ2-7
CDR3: CSVEIPPLDRGRSYEQYF
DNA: TGCAGCGTTGAAATCCCACCCCTCGACAGGGGAAGGTCCTACGAGCAGTACTTC

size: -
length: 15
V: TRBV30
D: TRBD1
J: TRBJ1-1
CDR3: CAWRAAGQVNTEAFF
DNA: TGTGCCTGGAGGGCGGCGGGACAGGTGAACACTGAAGCTTTCTTT

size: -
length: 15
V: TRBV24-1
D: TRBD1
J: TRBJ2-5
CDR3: CATSDFSGGQETQYF
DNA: TGTGCCACCAGTGATTTTTCAGGGGGTCAAGAGACCCAGTACTTC

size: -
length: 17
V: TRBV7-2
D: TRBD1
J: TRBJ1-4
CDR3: CASSSQGAPSRIEGLFF
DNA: TGTGCCAGCAGCTCCCAGGGGGCACCTTCAAGGATCGAAGGACTGTTTTTT

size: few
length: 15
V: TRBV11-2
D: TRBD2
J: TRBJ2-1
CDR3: CASSPGLAGGQEQFF
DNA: TGTGCCAGCAGCCCCGGACTAGCGGGGGGGCAGGAGCAGTTCTTC

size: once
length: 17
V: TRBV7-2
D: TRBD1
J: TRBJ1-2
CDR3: CASSLAGHRQGQYGYTF
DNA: TGTGCCAGCAGCTTAGCGGGGCATAGACAGGGTCAGTATGGCTACACCTTC

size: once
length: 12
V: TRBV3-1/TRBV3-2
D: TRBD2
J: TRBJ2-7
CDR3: CASSQWGGEQYF
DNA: TGTGCCAGCAGCCAATGGGGGGGCGAGCAGTACTTC

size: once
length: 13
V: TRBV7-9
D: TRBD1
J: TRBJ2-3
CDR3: CASSGDREDTQYF
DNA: TGTGCCAGCAGCGGCGACAGGGAAGATACGCAGTATTTT

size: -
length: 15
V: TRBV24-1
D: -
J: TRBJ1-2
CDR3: CATSDAPGRAGGYTF
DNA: TGTGCCACCAGTGATGCCCCAGGAAGGGCGGGTGGCTACACCTTC

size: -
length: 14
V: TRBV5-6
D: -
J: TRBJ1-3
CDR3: CASSLTTAGNTIYF
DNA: TGTGCCAGCAGCTTAACCACAGCGGGGAACACCATATATTTT

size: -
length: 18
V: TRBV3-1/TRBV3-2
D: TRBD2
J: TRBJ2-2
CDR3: CASSPLGSSGWYAGELFF
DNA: TGTGCCAGCAGCCCCTTAGGAAGTAGCGGGTGGTATGCCGGGGAGCTGTTTTTT

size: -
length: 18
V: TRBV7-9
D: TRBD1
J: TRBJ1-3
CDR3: CASSAQQGLRGSGNTIYF
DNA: TGTGCCAGCAGCGCCCAACAGGGGCTAAGGGGTTCTGGAAACACCATATATTTT

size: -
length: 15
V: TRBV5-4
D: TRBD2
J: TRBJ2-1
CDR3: CASSLVTTSSHEQFF
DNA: TGTGCCAGCAGCTTGGTGACGACTAGCTCTCATGAGCAGTTCTTC

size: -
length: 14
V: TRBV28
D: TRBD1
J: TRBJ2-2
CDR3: CASAYRGGTGELFF
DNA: TGTGCCAGCGCATACAGGGGCGGCACCGGGGAGCTGTTTTTT

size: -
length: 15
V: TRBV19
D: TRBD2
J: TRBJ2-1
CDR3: CASSTGAGGVREQFF
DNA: TGTGCCAGTAGCACCGGGGCCGGGGGGGTTCGTGAGCAGTTCTTC

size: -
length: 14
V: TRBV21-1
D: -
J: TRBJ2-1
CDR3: CASSNVGVYNEQFF
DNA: TGTGCCAGCAGCAATGTGGGAGTCTACAATGAGCAGTTCTTC

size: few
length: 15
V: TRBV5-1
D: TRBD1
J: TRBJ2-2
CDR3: CASRGGQGNTGELFF
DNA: TGCGCCAGCAGGGGTGGACAGGGGAACACCGGGGAGCTGTTTTTT

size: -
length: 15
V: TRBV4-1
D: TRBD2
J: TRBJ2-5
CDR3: CASSPLGLAIETQYF
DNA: TGCGCCAGCAGCCCGTTGGGACTAGCAATAGAGACCCAGTACTTC

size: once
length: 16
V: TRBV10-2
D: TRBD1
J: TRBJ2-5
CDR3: CASRGIGQANQETQYF
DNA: TGCGCCAGCAGGGGGATAGGACAGGCGAACCAAGAGACCCAGTACTTC

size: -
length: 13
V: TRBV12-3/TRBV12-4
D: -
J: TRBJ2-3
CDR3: CASRPGFTDTQYF
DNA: TGTGCCAGCCGCCCAGGGTTCACAGATACGCAGTATTTT